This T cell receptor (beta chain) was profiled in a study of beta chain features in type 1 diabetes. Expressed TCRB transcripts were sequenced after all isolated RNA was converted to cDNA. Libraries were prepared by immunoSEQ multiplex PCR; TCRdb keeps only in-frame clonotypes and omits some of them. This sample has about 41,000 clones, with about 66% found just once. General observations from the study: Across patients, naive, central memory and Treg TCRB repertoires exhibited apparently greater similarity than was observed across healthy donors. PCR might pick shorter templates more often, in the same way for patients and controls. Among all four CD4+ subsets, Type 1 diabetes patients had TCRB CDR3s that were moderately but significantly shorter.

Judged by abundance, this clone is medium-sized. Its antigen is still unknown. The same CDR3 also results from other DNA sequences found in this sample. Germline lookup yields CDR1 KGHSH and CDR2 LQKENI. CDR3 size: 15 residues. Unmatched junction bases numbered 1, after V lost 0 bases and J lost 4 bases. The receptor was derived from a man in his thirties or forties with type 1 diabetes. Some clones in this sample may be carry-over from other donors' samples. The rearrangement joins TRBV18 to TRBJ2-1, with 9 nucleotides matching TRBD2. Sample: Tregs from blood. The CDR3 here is CASSPPSGGYNEQFF. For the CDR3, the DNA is TGTGCCAGCTCACCACCTAGCGGGGGTTACAATGAGCAGTTCTTC. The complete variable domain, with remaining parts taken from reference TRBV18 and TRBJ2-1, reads NAGVMQNPRHLVRRRGQEARLRCSPMKGHSHVYWYRQLPEEGLKFMVYLQKENIIDESGMPKERFSAEFPKEGPSILRIQQVVRGDSAAYFCASSPPSGGYNEQFFGPGTRLTVL.